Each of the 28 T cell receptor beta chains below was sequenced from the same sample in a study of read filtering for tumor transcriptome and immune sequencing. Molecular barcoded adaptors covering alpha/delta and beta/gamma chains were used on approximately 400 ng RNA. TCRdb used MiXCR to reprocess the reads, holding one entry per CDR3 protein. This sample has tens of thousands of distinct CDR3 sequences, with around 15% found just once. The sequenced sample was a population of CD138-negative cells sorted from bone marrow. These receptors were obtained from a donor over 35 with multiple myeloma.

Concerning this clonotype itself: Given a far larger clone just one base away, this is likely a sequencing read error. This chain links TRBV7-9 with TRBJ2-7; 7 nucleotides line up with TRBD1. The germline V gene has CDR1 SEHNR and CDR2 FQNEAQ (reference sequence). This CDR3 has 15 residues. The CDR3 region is CASSPRTGEVYVQYF. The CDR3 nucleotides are TGTGCCAGCAGTCCAAGGACAGGAGAGGTCTACGTGCAGTACTTC.

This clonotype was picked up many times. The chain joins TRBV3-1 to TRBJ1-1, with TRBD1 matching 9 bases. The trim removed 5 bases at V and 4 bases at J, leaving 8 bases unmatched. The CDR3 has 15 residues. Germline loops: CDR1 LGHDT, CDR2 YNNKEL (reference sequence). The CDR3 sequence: CASSATGQGPTEAFF. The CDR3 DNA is TGTGCCAGCAGCGCCACGGGACAGGGCCCCACTGAAGCTTTCTTT.

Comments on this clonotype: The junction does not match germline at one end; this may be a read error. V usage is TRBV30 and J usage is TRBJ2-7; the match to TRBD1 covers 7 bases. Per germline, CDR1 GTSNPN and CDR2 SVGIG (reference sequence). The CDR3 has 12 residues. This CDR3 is CAWNRGTYEQRF. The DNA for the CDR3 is TGTGCCTGGAACAGGGGCACCTACGAGCAGCGCTTC.

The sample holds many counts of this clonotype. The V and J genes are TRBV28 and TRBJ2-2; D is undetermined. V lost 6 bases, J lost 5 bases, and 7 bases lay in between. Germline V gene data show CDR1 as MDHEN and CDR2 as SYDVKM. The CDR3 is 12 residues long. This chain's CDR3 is CASRADTGELFF. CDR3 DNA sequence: TGTGCCAGCAGGGCAGATACCGGGGAGCTGTTTTTT.

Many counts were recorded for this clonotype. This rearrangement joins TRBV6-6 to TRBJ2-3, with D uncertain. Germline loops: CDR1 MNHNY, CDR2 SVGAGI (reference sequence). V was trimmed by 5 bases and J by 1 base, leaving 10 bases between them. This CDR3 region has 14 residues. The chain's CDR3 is CASSTRGRTDTQYF. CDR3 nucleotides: TGTGCCAGCAGTACCCGTGGACGCACAGATACGCAGTATTTT.

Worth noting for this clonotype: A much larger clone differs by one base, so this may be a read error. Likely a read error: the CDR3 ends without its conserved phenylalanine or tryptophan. The CDR3: CSVDALEGQETQYS. The CDR3 bases are TGCAGCGTTGACGCCTTAGAGGGACAGGAGACCCAGTACTCC. The J gene is TRBJ2-5, the V gene TRBV29-1, with 7 bases identical to TRBD1. V gave up 3 bases and J gave up 5 bases; unmatched junction bases: 9. From germline, CDR1 is SQVTM and CDR2 ANQGSEA. The CDR3 consists of 14 residues.

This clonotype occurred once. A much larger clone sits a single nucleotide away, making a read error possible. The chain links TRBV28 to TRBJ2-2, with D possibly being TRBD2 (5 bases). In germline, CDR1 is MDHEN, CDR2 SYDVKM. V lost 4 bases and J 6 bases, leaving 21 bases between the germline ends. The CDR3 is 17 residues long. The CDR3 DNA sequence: TGTGCCAGCAGTTGGAGTTATGGTGGGGAGAAAGCCGGGGAGCTGTTTTTT. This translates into CASSWSYGGEKAGELFF.

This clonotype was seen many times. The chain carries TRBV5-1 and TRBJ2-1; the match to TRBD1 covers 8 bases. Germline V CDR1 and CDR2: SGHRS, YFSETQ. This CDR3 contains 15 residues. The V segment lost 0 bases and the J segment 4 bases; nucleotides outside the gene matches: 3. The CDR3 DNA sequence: TGCGCCAGCAGCTTGGGGACAGGGAGATACAATGAGCAGTTCTTC. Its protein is CASSLGTGRYNEQFF.

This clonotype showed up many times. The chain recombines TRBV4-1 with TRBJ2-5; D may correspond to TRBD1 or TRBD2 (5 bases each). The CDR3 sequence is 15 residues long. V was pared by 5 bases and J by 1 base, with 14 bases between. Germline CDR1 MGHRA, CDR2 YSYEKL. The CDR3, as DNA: TGCGCCAGCAGCGTACTCTGGGGGTTCCAAGAGACCCAGTACTTC. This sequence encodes CASSVLWGFQETQYF.

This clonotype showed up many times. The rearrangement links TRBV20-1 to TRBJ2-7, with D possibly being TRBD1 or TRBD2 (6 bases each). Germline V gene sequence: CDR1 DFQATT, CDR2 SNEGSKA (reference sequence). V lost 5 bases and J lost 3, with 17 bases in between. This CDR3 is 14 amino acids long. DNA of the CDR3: TGCAGTGCTGCGGTACAGGGAGGTGGCTACGAGCAGTACTTC. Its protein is CSAAVQGGGYEQYF.

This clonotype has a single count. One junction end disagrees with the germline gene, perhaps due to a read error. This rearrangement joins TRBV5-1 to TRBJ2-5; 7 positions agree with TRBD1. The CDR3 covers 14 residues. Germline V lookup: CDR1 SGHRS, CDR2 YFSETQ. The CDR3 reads CASSLDRPQETQYF. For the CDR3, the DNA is TGTGCCAGCAGCTTGGACAGGCCCCAAGAGACCCAGTACTTC.

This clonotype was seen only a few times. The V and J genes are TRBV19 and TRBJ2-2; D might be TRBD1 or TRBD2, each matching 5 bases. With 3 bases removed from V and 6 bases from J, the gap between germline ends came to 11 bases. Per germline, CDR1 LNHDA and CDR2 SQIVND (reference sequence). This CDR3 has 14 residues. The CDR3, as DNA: TGTGCCAGTAGTATGGGACGGTCCCCCGGGGAGCTGTTTTTT. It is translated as CASSMGRSPGELFF.

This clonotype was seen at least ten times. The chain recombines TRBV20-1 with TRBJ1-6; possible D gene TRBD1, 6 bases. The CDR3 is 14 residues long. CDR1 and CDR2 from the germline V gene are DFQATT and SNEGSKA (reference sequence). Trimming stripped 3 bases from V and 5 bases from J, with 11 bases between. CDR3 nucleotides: TGCAGTGCTAGCACACAGGGCGATAATTCACCCCTCCACTTT. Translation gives CSASTQGDNSPLHF.

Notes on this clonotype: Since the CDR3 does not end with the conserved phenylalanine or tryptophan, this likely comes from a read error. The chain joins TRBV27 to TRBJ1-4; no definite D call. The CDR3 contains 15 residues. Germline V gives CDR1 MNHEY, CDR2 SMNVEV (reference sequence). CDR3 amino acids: CASGLLGGDNEKLFS. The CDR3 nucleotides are TGTGCCAGCGGTTTATTGGGTGGCGATAATGAAAAACTGTTTTCT.

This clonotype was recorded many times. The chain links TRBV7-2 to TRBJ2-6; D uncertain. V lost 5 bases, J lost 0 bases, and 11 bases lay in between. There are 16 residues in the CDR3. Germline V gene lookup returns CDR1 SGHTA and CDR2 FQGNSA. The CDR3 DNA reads TGTGCCAGCAGCCACCCCACCCACTCTGGGGCCAACGTCCTGACTTTC. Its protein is CASSHPTHSGANVLTF.

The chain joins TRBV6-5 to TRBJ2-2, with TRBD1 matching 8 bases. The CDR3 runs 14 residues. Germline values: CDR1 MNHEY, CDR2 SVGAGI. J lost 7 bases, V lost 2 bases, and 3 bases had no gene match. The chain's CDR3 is CASSYGTGGGELFF. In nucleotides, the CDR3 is TGTGCCAGCAGTTACGGGACAGGTGGCGGGGAGCTGTTTTTT.

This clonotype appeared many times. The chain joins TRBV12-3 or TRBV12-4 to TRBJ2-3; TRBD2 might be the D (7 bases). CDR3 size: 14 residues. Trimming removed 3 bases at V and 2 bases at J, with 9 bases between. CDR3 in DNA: TGTGCCAGCAGTTTGGGGGGGCCCACAGATACGCAGTATTTT. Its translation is CASSLGGPTDTQYF.

The CDR3, as DNA: TGTGCCAGCAGCTCTCTAGCGGGAGCTTACAATGAGCAGTTCTTC. Amino acid sequence: CASSSLAGAYNEQFF. The chain is built from TRBV11-2 and TRBJ2-1; TRBD2 matches 10 bases. The V segment lost 4 bases and the J segment 4 bases; nucleotides outside the gene matches: 4. CDR1 is SGHAT and CDR2 is FQNNGV in the germline V gene. This CDR3 has 15 amino acids.

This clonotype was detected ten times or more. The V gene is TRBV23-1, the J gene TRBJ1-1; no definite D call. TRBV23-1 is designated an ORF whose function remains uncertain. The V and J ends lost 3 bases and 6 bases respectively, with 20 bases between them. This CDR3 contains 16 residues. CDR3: CASSHLSVRLGPEAFF. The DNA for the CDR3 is TGCGCCAGCAGTCACCTGTCTGTGAGACTGGGCCCTGAAGCTTTCTTT.

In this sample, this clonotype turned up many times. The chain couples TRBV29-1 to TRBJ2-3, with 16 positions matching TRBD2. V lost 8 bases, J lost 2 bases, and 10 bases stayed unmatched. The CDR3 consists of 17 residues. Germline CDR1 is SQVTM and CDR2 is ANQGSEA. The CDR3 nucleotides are TGCAGCTTACTACTGGGACTAGCGGGAGGGCCCACAGATACGCAGTATTTT. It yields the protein CSLLLGLAGGPTDTQYF.

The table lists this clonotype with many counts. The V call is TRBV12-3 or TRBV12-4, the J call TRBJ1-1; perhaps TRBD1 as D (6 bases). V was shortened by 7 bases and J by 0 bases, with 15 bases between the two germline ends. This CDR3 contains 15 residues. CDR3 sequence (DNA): TGTGCCAGCAACAAACCAGGGGCCCTGAACACTGAAGCTTTCTTT. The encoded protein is CASNKPGALNTEAFF.

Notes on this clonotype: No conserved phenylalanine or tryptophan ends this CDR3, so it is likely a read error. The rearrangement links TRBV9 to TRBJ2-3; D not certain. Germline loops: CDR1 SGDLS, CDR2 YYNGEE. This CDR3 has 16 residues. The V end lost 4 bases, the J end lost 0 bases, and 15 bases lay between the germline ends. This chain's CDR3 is CASSSSPDISTDTQYL. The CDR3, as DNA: TGTGCCAGCAGCTCATCGCCTGACATAAGCACAGATACGCAGTATCTT.

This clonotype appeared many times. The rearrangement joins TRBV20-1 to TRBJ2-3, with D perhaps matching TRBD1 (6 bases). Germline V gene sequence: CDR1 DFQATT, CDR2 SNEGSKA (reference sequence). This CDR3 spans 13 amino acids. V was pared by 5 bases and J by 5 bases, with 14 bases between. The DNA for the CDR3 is TGCAGTGCTCAAAGGGGGAGTCGAGATACGCAGTATTTT. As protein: CSAQRGSRDTQYF.

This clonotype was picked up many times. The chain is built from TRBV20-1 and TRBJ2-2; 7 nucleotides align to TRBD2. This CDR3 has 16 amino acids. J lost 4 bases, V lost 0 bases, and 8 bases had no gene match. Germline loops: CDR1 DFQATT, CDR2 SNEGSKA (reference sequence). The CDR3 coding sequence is TGCAGTGCTAGAGAGGGAGGGAGGTATTCCACCGGGGAGCTGTTTTTT. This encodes CSAREGGRYSTGELFF.

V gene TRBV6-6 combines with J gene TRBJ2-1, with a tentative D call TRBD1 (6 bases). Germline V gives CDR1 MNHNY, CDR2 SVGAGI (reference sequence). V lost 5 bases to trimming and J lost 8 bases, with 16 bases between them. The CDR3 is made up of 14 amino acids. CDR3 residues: CASSPVNRADEQFF. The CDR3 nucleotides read TGTGCCAGCAGTCCAGTAAACAGGGCTGATGAGCAGTTCTTC.

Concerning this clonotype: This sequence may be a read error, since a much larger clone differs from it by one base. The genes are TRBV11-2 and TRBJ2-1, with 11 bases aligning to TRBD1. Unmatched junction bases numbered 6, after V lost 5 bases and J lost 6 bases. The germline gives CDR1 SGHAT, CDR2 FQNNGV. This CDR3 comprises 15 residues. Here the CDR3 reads CASSPGTGGINEQFF. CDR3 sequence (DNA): TGTGCCAGCAGCCCCGGGACAGGGGGAATCAATGAGCAGTTCTTC.

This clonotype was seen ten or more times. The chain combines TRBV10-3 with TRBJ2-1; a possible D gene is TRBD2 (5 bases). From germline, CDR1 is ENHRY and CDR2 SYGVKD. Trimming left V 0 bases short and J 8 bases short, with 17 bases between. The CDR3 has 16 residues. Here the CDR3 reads CAISESSVKGDYEQFF. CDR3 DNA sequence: TGTGCCATCAGTGAGTCTAGCGTAAAGGGTGACTATGAGCAGTTCTTC.

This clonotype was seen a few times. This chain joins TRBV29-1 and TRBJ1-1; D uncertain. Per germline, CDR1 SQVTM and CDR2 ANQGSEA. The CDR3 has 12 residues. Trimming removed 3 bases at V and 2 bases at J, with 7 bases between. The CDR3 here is CSVDGTNTEAFF. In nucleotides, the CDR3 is TGCAGCGTTGACGGAACTAACACTGAAGCTTTCTTT.